This T cell receptor (beta chain) was sequenced in a study of PD-1 blockade in mismatch repair-deficient tumors. As for the study in general: Patients had around 11 mismatch repair-deficient cancer types and were previously treated and progressing.

Sequencing was performed with immunoSEQ multiplex PCR; in TCRdb, only in-frame clones are kept and a portion is missing. The table lists some 130,000 clones, roughly 86% of them singletons, with 10% to 15% in the top ten. V dropped 3 bases and J dropped 3 bases, with 12 bases sitting between them. The length of the CDR3 is 15 residues. From germline, CDR1 is SGHAT and CDR2 FQNNGV. This TCR was recovered from an adult with mismatch repair-deficient cancer. The sample here was peripheral blood, taken approximately 71 weeks after starting pembrolizumab. V usage is TRBV11-2 and J usage is TRBJ2-1; no firm D call. This chain's CDR3 is CASSLSFSDYNEQFF. CDR3 in DNA: TGTGCCAGCAGCTTGAGCTTTTCGGACTACAATGAGCAGTTCTTC.